Listed below are T cell receptor beta chains from one sample, sequenced in a study of T cells in Graves' hyperthyroidism and ophthalmopathy. TCRdb reprocessed the multiplex PCR reads via MiXCR and lists one record per CDR3 protein. The repertoire consists of approximately 610,000 distinct CDR3 sequences, with approximately 15% occurring once and the leading ten covering roughly 4.5%. Sequencing was done on a sample of blood. The source is a woman in her 40s with Graves' ophthalmopathy. Both conserved end residues are part of each CDR3. Each record gives: clone size, J gene, D gene, V gene, CDR3 DNA, CDR3 protein. The D gene is left open where the match is weak. Size is omitted from some rows. Given values are once, few, many or a class for expanded clones.

>.|TRBJ2-7|TRBD1|TRBV20-1
TGCAGTGCTAGTGGTGCGGACAGGTCTTGGGAGCAGTACTTC
CSASGADRSWEQYF
>many|TRBJ2-7|TRBD1|TRBV6-2/TRBV6-3
TGTGCCAGCAGTAACCAGGGGACAGTAGGCGAGCAGTACTTC
CASSNQGTVGEQYF
>many|TRBJ2-7|TRBD2|TRBV7-2
TGTGCCAGCAGCCCCACCGCGGGAGGTCGGTACGAGCAGTACTTC
CASSPTAGGRYEQYF
>few|TRBJ2-7|TRBD1|TRBV20-1
TGCAGTGCTAGGGAACAGGGGGTTCGAGGTGAGCAGTACTTC
CSAREQGVRGEQYF
>.|TRBJ2-2|TRBD2|TRBV27
TGTGCCATCAGTGTTTTAGCGGGAGGGAACGCCGGGGAGCTGTTTTTT
CAISVLAGGNAGELFF
>.|TRBJ2-7|TRBD2|TRBV30
TGTGCCTGGAGCCTCGGCGGGGGCTCCTACGAGCAGTACTTC
CAWSLGGGSYEQYF
>.|TRBJ2-7|.|TRBV7-8
TGCGCCAGCAGCTTGGGGGCCAGGGCCTCAATCTCCTCCTACGAGCAGTACTTC
CASSLGARASISSYEQYF
>.|TRBJ1-6|.|TRBV12-3/TRBV12-4
TGTGCCAGCAGTTTGAATGTAAATAATTCACCCCTCCACTTT
CASSLNVNNSPLHF
>few|TRBJ2-2|.|TRBV6-4
TGTGCCAGCAAGGTGGGAGCGAACACCGGGGAGCTGTTTTTT
CASKVGANTGELFF
>.|TRBJ1-1|.|TRBV11-1
TGTGCCAGCGGCCGGGACGGAATGAACACTGAAGCTTTCTTT
CASGRDGMNTEAFF
>.|TRBJ2-5|TRBD1|TRBV29-1
TGCAGCGTTGAAGGTCTCGGGACAGGGTACGAGACCCAGTACTTC
CSVEGLGTGYETQYF
>many|TRBJ2-7|TRBD2|TRBV6-1
TGTGCCAGCAGACAACCGGGACTAGCGGACTACGAGCAGTACTTC
CASRQPGLADYEQYF
>.|TRBJ2-7|TRBD1|TRBV28
TGTGCCAGTACAGGGGTAAAGGAGTTCGAGCAGTACTTC
CASTGVKEFEQYF
>many|TRBJ1-2|.|TRBV19
TGTGCCAGTAACACCCCCGGACAGAACTATGGCTACACCTTC
CASNTPGQNYGYTF
>few|TRBJ2-2|.|TRBV18
TGTGCCAGCTCACCACTCGTCTTGTCCGGCGGCGGGGAGCTGTTTTTT
CASSPLVLSGGGELFF
>few|TRBJ2-2|.|TRBV9
TGTGCCAGCAGCGCTCAACACGGACGCAAAGCCGGGGAGCTGTTTTTT
CASSAQHGRKAGELFF
>many|TRBJ2-7|.|TRBV15
TGTGCCACCAGCAGAGATGGCTACGAGCAGTACTTC
CATSRDGYEQYF
>many|TRBJ2-7|.|TRBV24-1
TGTGCCACCAGTGATACCTACGAGCAGTACTTC
CATSDTYEQYF
>few|TRBJ2-2|TRBD2|TRBV9
TGTGCCAGCAGCGTAGATACGACTAGCGGGAGGCGGACCGGGGAGCTGTTTTTT
CASSVDTTSGRRTGELFF
>.|TRBJ1-1|.|TRBV30
TGTGCCTGGAGTGCCGGGAATTGGAACACTGAAGCTTTCTTT
CAWSAGNWNTEAFF
>many|TRBJ2-7|.|TRBV27
TGTGCCAGCAGTTTCCGGGACACACAAGTTTACGAGCAGTACTTC
CASSFRDTQVYEQYF
>.|TRBJ1-3|TRBD1|TRBV6-2/TRBV6-3
TGTGCCAGCAGTTACCCAGCCGGACAGGGGGCTGGAAACACCATATATTTT
CASSYPAGQGAGNTIYF
>many|TRBJ2-5|.|TRBV24-1
TGTGCCACCGGGCAGCAAGAGACCCAGTACTTC
CATGQQETQYF
>many|TRBJ2-7|.|TRBV24-1
TGTGCCACCAGTGAGCACGGCTACGAGCAGTACTTC
CATSEHGYEQYF
>few|TRBJ2-6|TRBD2|TRBV7-2
TGTGCCAGCAGACCCCGGGGGGGCTCTACCGTCGTTGGGGCCAACGTCCTGACTTTC
CASRPRGGSTVVGANVLTF
>many|TRBJ1-1|TRBD1|TRBV14
TGTGCCAGCAGCCAACGACAGGGGTCTGAAGCTTTCTTT
CASSQRQGSEAFF
>.|TRBJ1-1|.|TRBV6-5
TGTGCCAGCATTTTTACCAGGGACACTGAAGCTTTCTTT
CASIFTRDTEAFF
>.|TRBJ2-7|TRBD1|TRBV20-1
TGCAGTGCTAGAGATCCGGAGAAACAGGGGACGATCTCCTACGAGCAGTACTTC
CSARDPEKQGTISYEQYF
>few|TRBJ2-5|.|TRBV30
TGTGCCTTCTACTCCCAAGAGACCCAGTACTTC
CAFYSQETQYF
>many|TRBJ1-5|.|TRBV9
TGTGCCAGTACCTGGGGGACACAATATAGCAATCAGCCCCAGCATTTT
CASTWGTQYSNQPQHF
>many|TRBJ2-5|TRBD2|TRBV29-1
TGCAGCGTTGAAAGGATCGAAGGCGGGAGCGGCCAGTACTTC
CSVERIEGGSGQYF
>few|TRBJ2-4|.|TRBV4-2
TGTGCCAGCAGCCAAGGGGGACTCATTCAGTACTTC
CASSQGGLIQYF
>many|TRBJ2-5|.|TRBV12-3/TRBV12-4
TGTGCCAGCGGAGGGGCAGTAGGGACCCAGTACTTC
CASGGAVGTQYF
>many|TRBJ2-7|.|TRBV12-3/TRBV12-4
TGTGCCAGCAGTTTAGACGGGAACTTCTACGAGCAGTACTTC
CASSLDGNFYEQYF
>.|TRBJ2-7|TRBD1|TRBV7-6
TGTGCCAGCAGCGACAGGGGGGTAGAGCAGTACTTC
CASSDRGVEQYF
>many|TRBJ2-5|TRBD2|TRBV11-2
TGTGCCAGCAGCACCCGGACTAGCGGGACCCAAGAGACCCAGTACTTC
CASSTRTSGTQETQYF
>few|TRBJ1-2|TRBD1|TRBV20-1
TGCGGGACGTACAGGGGAAGCTATGGCTACACCTTC
CGTYRGSYGYTF
>many|TRBJ1-2|.|TRBV6-2/TRBV6-3
TGTGCCAGCAGTGCGTACTATGGCTACACCTTC
CASSAYYGYTF
>many|TRBJ2-7|.|TRBV12-3/TRBV12-4
TGTGCCAGCAGCCGCTCGGGGTTCGACGAGCAGTACTTC
CASSRSGFDEQYF
>few|TRBJ1-2|.|TRBV27
TGTGCCAGCAGTCCCCTCGAGGGCGGCTACACCTTC
CASSPLEGGYTF
>.|TRBJ2-3|.|TRBV11-2
TGTGCCAGCAGCTTAGATCGATCTAGCGCACGCACAGATACGCAGTATTTT
CASSLDRSSARTDTQYF
>few|TRBJ2-2|.|TRBV19
TGTGCCAGTAGCACTCAGGGGCAGCTGTCGGGGGAGCTGTTTTTT
CASSTQGQLSGELFF
>many|TRBJ2-7|.|TRBV7-9
TGTGCCAGCAGCGAGATAAACTACGAGCAGTACTTC
CASSEINYEQYF
>many|TRBJ2-2|.|TRBV5-1
TGCGCCAGCAGCATTGGGACCACCGGGGAGCTGTTTTTT
CASSIGTTGELFF
>few|TRBJ1-3|.|TRBV20-1
TGCAGTGCTAGAGTCCCGGTCTCTGGAAACACCATATATTTT
CSARVPVSGNTIYF
>many|TRBJ2-7|.|TRBV12-3/TRBV12-4
TGTGCCAGCAGTTTAGGGTGGGAGCAGCAGTACTTC
CASSLGWEQQYF
>many|TRBJ1-1|.|TRBV19
TGTGCCAGTAGTATAGCTCCTGTCAATGAAGCTTTCTTT
CASSIAPVNEAFF
>many|TRBJ2-7|TRBD2|TRBV20-1
TGCAGTCCCCGGGGGGGATCCGAGCAGTACTTC
CSPRGGSEQYF
>.|TRBJ2-4|TRBD2|TRBV7-1
TGTGCCAGCAGCAGTAGACAGACCTCCGGGACTAGCGGGATCGGGGGAAAATCCATTCAGTACTTC
CASSSRQTSGTSGIGGKSIQYF
>few|TRBJ2-4|.|TRBV3-1
TGTGCCAGCAGCCCGAAGTTCCTTGGGCTAGCGTCAGCCAAAAACATTCAGTACTTC
CASSPKFLGLASAKNIQYF
>many|TRBJ2-5|.|TRBV6-1
TGTGCCAGCAGTAAGGCGGTGAAGGAGACCCAGTACTTC
CASSKAVKETQYF
>many|TRBJ1-5|TRBD1|TRBV7-8
TGTGCCAGCAGCTTAGACAGGGGCCATCAGCCCCAGCATTTT
CASSLDRGHQPQHF
>many|TRBJ2-5|.|TRBV24-1
TGTGCCACCAGTGCGGCCGGGGCGGTGGAGACCCAGTACTTC
CATSAAGAVETQYF
>many|TRBJ2-2|TRBD2|TRBV28
TGTGCCAGCAGTTTAGGGGGGGTCACCGGGGAGCTGTTTTTT
CASSLGGVTGELFF
>many|TRBJ2-7|.|TRBV18
TGTGCCAGCTCAGCGGACTCGGGACATAGGAACGAGCAGTACTTC
CASSADSGHRNEQYF
>many|TRBJ2-7|.|TRBV27
TGTGCCAGCAGTTTACGGGGGGACAGCCGAATTTACGAGCAGTACTTC
CASSLRGDSRIYEQYF
>many|TRBJ1-1|.|TRBV6-5
TGTGCCAGCAGATTTACCGCGGGACGGTCGAACACTGAAGCTTTCTTT
CASRFTAGRSNTEAFF
>many|TRBJ2-6|TRBD1|TRBV2
TGTGCCAGCGTCGAATTGGCGGGACAGGGAAGCTCTGGGGCCAACGTCCTGACTTTC
CASVELAGQGSSGANVLTF
>.|TRBJ1-6|.|TRBV6-5
TGTGCCAGCAGTTACGGAGGTCGCTCCTATAATTCACCCCTCCACTTT
CASSYGGRSYNSPLHF